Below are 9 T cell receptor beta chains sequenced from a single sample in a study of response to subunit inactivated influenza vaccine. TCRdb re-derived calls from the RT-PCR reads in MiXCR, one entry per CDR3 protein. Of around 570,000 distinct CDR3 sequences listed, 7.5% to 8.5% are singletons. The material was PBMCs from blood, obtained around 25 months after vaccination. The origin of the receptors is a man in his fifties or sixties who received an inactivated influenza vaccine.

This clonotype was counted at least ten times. For the CDR3, the DNA is TGTGCCAGCGCTCTAGCGGGAGGTTTCCGGGTGTTCTTC. Amino acids: CASALAGGFRVFF. The V call is TRBV28, the J call TRBJ2-1, with 11 bases that match TRBD2. CDR1 MDHEN and CDR2 SYDVKM come from the germline V gene. The CDR3 loop spans 13 amino acids. J lost 15 bases, V lost 8 bases, and 12 bases had no gene match. The complete variable domain, with remaining parts taken from reference TRBV28 and TRBJ2-1, reads DVKVTQSSRYLVKRTGEKVFLECVQDMDHENMFWYRQDPGLGLRLIYFSYDVKMKEKGDIPEGYSVSREKKERFSLILESASTNQTSMYLCASALAGGFRVFFGPGTRLTVL.

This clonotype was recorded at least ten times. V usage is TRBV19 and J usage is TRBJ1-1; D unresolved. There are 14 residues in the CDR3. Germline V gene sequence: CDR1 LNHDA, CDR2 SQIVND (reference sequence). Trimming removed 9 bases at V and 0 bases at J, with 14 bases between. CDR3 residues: CASLPTVMNTEAFF. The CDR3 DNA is TGTGCCAGCCTCCCAACGGTAATGAACACTGAAGCTTTCTTT.

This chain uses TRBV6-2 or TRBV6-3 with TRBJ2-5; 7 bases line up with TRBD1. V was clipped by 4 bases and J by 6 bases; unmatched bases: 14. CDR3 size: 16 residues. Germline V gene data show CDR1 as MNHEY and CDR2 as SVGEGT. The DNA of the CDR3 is TGTGCCAGCAGTTTCCCTCTCCTAGGGGGCTCCCAGACCCAGTACTTC. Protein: CASSFPLLGGSQTQYF.

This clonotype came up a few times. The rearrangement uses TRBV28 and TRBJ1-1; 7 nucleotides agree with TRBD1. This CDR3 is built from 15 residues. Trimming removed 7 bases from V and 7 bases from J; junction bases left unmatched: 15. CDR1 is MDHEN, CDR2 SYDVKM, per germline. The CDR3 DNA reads TGTGCCAGCAAATACAGGGGATTGGTGTCAGGTGAAGCTTTCTTT. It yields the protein CASKYRGLVSGEAFF.

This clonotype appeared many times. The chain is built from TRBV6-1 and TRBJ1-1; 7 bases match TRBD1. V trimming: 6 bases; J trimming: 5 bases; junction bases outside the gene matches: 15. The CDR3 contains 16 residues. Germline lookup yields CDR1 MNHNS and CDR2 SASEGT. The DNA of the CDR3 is TGTGCCAGCAGCCCCGGGACAGCCCCTTTAGGAACTGAAGCTTTCTTT. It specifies CASSPGTAPLGTEAFF.

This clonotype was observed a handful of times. CDR3 bases: TGTGCCACCAGTGAGGGGACAGCGGGAGAGACCCAGTACTTC. Residues: CATSEGTAGETQYF. The rearrangement joins TRBV24-1 to TRBJ2-5; weak D call: TRBD1 (7 bases). V lost 4 bases and J lost 4, with 12 bases in between. The CDR3 is 14 amino acids. Germline V gives CDR1 KGHDR, CDR2 SFDVKD.

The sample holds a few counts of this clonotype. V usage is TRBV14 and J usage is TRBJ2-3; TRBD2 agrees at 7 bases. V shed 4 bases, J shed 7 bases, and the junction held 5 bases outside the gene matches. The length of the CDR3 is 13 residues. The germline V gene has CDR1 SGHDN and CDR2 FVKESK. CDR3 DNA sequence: TGTGCCAGCAGCCCCTTAGCGGGCTATACGCAGTATTTT. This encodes CASSPLAGYTQYF.

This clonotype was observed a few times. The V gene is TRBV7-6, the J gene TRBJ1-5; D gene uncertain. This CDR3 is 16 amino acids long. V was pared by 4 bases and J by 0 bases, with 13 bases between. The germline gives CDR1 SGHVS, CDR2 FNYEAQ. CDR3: CASSSVLAPSNQPQHF. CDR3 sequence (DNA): TGTGCCAGCAGCTCCGTGCTGGCCCCTAGCAATCAGCCCCAGCATTTT.

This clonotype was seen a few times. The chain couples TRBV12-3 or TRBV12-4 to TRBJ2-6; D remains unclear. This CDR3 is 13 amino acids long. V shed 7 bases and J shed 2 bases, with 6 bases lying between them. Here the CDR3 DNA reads TGTGCCAGCAATGAGGCTGGGGCCAACGTCCTGACTTTC. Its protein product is CASNEAGANVLTF.